This T cell receptor beta chain is drawn from a study of blood T cell repertoires in COVID-19. TCRdb's table, derived via immunoSEQ multiplex PCR, lists solely in-frame clones and lacks some. The sample has roughly 300,000 clones, about 80% seen once. The CDR3 runs to 14 residues. Germline assignment: CDR1 MNHEY and CDR2 SVGEGT. Trimming removed 4 bases at V and 9 bases at J, with 16 bases between. The receptor comes from a woman between 50 and 59 years old who had recovered from COVID-19. V is TRBV6-2 or TRBV6-3 and J is TRBJ1-5; D might be TRBD1 (5 bases). The sequenced material came from peripheral blood. The chain's CDR3 is CASSWDSAVRPQHF. The CDR3 nucleotides are TGTGCCAGCAGTTGGGACTCCGCTGTTCGGCCCCAGCATTTT.